This T cell receptor beta chain was recorded in a study of T cell repertoires in cytomegalovirus infection. The CDR3 extends over 14 amino acids. Germline lookup yields CDR1 SGHTA and CDR2 FQGNSA. Trimming took 5 bases from V and 4 from J; bases not matched to a gene: 7. The table lists this clonotype with many counts. One entry per CDR3 protein results from TCRdb running MiXCR on the reads. This table has 170,000 or so distinct CDR3 sequences, around an eighth appearing once. The J gene is TRBJ1-1, the V gene TRBV7-2, with TRBD1 matching 7 bases. The sequencing input was PBMCs. This TCR was sampled from a human donor in good health (CMV status not recorded). Some clones in this sample may be carry-over from other donors' samples. As DNA, the CDR3 is TGTGCCAGCAGCCCGGACAGGTGGAGCACTGAAGCTTTCTTT. This encodes CASSPDRWSTEAFF.